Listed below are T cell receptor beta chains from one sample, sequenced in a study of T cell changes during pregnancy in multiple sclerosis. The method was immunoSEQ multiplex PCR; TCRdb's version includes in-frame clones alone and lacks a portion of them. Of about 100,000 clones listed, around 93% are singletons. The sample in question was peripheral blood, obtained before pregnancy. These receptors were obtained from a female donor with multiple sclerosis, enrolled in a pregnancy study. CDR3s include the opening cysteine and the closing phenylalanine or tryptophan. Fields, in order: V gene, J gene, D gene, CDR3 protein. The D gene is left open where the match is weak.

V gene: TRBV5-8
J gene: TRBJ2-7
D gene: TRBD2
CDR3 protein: CASSLLGTLGAGNYEQYF

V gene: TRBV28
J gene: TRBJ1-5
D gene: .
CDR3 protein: CASHFHRVDQPQHF

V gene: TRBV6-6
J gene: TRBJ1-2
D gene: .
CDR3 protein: CASSYAVNYGYTF

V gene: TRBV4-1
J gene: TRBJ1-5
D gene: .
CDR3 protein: CASSQQPGAQPQHF

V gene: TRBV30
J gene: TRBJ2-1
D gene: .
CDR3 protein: CAWSVWPKTYNEQFF

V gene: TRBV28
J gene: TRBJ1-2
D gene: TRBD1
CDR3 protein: CASEQGRFNYGYTF

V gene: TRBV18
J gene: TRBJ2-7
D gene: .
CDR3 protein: CASSPPSSYEQYF

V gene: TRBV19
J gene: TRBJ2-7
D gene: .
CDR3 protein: CASSIAGSSYEQYF

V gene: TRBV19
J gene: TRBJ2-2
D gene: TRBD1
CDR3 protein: CASSTGQGAGELFF

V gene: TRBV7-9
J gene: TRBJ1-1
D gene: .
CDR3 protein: CASSLGAGNTEAFF

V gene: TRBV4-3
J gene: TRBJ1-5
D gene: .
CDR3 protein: CASSQGLGGNQPQHF

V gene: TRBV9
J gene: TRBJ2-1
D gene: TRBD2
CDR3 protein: CASSLRLGGKREGLDNEQFF

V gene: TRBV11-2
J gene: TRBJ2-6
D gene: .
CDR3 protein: CASSTPFPGLSGANVLTF

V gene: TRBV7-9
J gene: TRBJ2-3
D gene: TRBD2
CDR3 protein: CASSLIAGVLDTQYF

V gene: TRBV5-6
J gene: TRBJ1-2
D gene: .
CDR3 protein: CASKIGAESDYTF

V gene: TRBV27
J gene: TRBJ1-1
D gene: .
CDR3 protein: CASSLVGRRTEAFF

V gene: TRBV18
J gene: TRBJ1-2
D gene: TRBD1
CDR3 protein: CASSPSRDSAYGYTF

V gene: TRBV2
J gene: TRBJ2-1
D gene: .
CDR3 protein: CASSEALWTINEQFF

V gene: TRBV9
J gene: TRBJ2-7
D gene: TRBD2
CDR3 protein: CASSVAVGRESSSYEQYF

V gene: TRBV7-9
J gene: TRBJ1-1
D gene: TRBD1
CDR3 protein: CASSAGQGNTEAFF

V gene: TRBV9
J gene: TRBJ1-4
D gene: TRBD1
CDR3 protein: CASSATGTGWEKLFF

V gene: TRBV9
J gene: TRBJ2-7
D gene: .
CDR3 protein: CASSVAGQAYEQYF

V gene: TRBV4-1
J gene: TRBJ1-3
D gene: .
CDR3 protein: CASSQEWGERNTIYF